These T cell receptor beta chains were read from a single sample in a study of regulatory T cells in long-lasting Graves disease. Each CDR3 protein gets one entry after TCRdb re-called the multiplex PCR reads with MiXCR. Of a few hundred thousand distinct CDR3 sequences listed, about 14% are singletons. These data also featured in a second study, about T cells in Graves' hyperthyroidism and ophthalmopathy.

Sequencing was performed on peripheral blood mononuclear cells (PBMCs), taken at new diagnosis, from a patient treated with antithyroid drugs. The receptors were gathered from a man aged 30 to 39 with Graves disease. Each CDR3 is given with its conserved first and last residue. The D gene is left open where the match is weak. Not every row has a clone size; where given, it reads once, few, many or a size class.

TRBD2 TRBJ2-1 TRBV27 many CASSPGTSAYNEQFF TGTGCCAGCAGCCCCGGGACTAGCGCCTACAATGAGCAGTTCTTC
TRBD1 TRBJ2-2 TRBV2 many CASSGYTGGNTGELFF TGTGCCAGCAGTGGATATACAGGGGGTAACACCGGGGAGCTGTTTTTT
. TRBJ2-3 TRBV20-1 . CSPRGQSDTQYF TGCAGCCCAAGAGGACAGTCAGATACGCAGTATTTT
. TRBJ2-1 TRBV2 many CASKSGANEQFF TGTGCCAGCAAGTCCGGAGCGAATGAGCAGTTCTTC
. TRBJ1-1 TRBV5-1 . CASSLGTVDTEAFF TGCGCCAGCAGCTTGGGGACGGTGGACACTGAAGCTTTCTTT
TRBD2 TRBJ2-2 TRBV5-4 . CASNEREAPTGELFF TGTGCCAGCAACGAGCGGGAGGCCCCCACCGGGGAGCTGTTTTTT
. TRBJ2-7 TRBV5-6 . CASSFRATGRSYEQYF TGTGCCAGCAGCTTTAGGGCGACAGGACGCTCCTACGAGCAGTACTTC
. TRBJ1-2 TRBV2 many CASSEALRANYGYTF TGTGCCAGCAGTGAAGCGCTGAGGGCGAACTATGGCTACACCTTC
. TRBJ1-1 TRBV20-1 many CRGGESTEAFF TGCAGGGGGGGGGAGAGCACTGAAGCTTTCTTT
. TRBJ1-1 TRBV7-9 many CASSRLAANTEAFF TGTGCCAGCAGCCGATTGGCAGCGAACACTGAAGCTTTCTTT
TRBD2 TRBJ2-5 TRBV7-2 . CASGAEGGSWKTQYF TGTGCCAGCGGCGCGGAAGGCGGGAGTTGGAAGACCCAGTACTTC
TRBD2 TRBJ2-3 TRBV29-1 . CSVDDGSGTSGTMDDTQYF TGCAGCGTTGATGATGGGTCGGGGACTAGCGGTACGATGGATGATACGCAGTATTTT
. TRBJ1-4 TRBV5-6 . CASSLYGETNEKLFF TGTGCCAGCAGCTTGTACGGGGAGACTAATGAAAAACTGTTTTTT
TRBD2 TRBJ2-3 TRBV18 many CASSPTSGGTDTQYF TGTGCCAGCTCACCGACTAGCGGGGGCACAGATACGCAGTATTTT
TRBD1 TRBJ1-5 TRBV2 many CASSRTGDSNQPQHF TGTGCCAGCAGCCGGACAGGGGATAGCAATCAGCCCCAGCATTTT
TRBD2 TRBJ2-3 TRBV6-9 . CASSLSGGLNTQYF TGTGCCAGCAGTTTGTCGGGAGGGTTGAATACGCAGTATTTT
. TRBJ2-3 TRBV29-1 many CSVGGGASGLTDTQYF TGCAGCGTGGGAGGGGGGGCTAGCGGACTCACAGATACGCAGTATTTT
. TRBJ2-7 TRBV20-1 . CSARERLQTTRSYEQYF TGCAGTGCTAGAGAGAGGCTCCAAACTACCAGATCCTACGAGCAGTACTTC
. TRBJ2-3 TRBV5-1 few CASSFRLGRGTGTQYF TGCGCCAGCAGCTTCAGACTGGGACGAGGCACAGGTACGCAGTATTTT
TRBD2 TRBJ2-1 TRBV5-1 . CASSLYLAVNEQFF TGCGCCAGCAGCTTGTACCTAGCGGTTAATGAGCAGTTCTTC
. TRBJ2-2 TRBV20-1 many CSARAANTGELFF TGCAGTGCGAGAGCAGCGAACACCGGGGAGCTGTTTTTT
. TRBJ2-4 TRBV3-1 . CASSPRGPADIQYF TGTGCCAGCAGCCCTCGTGGCCCCGCGGACATTCAGTACTTC
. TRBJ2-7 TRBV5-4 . CASSEGRDGEQYF TGTGCCAGCAGCGAGGGGCGGGATGGCGAGCAGTACTTC
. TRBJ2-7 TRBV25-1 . CASSEGGPYEQYF TGTGCCAGCAGTGAAGGCGGGCCCTACGAGCAGTACTTC
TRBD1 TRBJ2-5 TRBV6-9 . CASSYDRVTQYF TGTGCCAGCAGTTACGACAGGGTAACCCAGTACTTC
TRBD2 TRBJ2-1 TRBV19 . CASSIVAGGGNEQFF TGTGCCAGTAGTATCGTAGCGGGAGGGGGCAATGAGCAGTTCTTC
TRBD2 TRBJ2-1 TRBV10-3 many CAIRSGLAGNLEQFF TGTGCCATCAGGTCGGGTCTAGCGGGAAATCTTGAGCAGTTCTTC
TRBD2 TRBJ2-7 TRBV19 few CASSFRTSSMGGEQYF TGTGCCAGTAGTTTCCGGACTAGCTCGATGGGCGGGGAGCAGTACTTC
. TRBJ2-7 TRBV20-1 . CSAREGSEEQYF TGCAGTGCTAGAGAGGGGTCGGAGGAGCAGTACTTC
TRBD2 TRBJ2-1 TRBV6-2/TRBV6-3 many CASSYWTSGSDEQFF TGTGCCAGCAGTTACTGGACTAGCGGGAGCGATGAGCAGTTCTTC
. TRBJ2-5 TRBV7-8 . CASSFGGYERPGTQYF TGTGCCAGCAGCTTCGGGGGCTATGAACGACCGGGGACCCAGTACTTC
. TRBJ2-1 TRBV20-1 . CSAPLRGAYNEQFF TGCAGTGCTCCCCTGCGGGGCGCCTACAATGAGCAGTTCTTC
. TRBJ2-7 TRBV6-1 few CASRGEGPPYEQYF TGTGCCAGCAGAGGCGAGGGACCACCCTACGAGCAGTACTTC
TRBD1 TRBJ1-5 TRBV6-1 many CASRTGGLAQPQHF TGTGCCAGCAGGACAGGGGGTCTAGCACAGCCCCAGCATTTT
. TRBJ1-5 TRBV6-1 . CASSEPQPQHF TGTGCCAGCAGTGAACCTCAGCCCCAGCATTTT
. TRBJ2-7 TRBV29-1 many CSVELDGSSYEQYF TGCAGCGTTGAGCTGGATGGGAGCTCCTACGAGCAGTACTTC
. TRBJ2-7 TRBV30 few CAWSSRTFYEQYF TGTGCCTGGAGCTCCCGGACTTTCTACGAGCAGTACTTC
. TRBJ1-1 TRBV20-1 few CSAGVGTEAFF TGCAGTGCTGGGGTCGGGACTGAAGCTTTCTTT
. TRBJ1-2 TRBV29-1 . CSVVGGRNYGYTF TGCAGCGTTGTCGGGGGGCGCAACTATGGCTACACCTTC
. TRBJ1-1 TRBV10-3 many CAIRASANTEAFF TGTGCCATCAGGGCAAGTGCGAACACTGAAGCTTTCTTT
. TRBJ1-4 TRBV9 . CASSVEGEANEKLFF TGTGCCAGCAGCGTAGAGGGAGAGGCAAACGAAAAACTGTTTTTT
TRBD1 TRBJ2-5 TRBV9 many CASSPSGTAQETQYF TGTGCCAGCAGCCCCAGTGGGACAGCGCAAGAGACCCAGTACTTC
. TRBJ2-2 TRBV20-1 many CSASSTGTNTGELFF TGCAGTGCTAGTTCCACGGGCACGAACACCGGGGAGCTGTTTTTT
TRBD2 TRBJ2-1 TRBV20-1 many CSARPSTGLAGGHEQFF TGCAGTGCTAGACCCTCTACAGGACTAGCGGGAGGACATGAGCAGTTCTTC
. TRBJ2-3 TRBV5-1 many CASSLYGGTRTDTQYF TGCGCCAGCAGCTTGTATGGCGGGACCCGCACAGATACGCAGTATTTT
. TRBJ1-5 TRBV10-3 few CAIGDYSNQPQHF TGTGCCATCGGGGACTATAGCAATCAGCCCCAGCATTTT
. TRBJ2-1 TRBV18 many CASSPPSRQDGEQFF TGTGCCAGCTCACCACCGAGTCGGCAGGACGGTGAGCAGTTCTTC